By share of the sample, the clone carrying this T cell receptor (beta chain) is medium-sized. Germline CDR1 MNHEY, CDR2 SMNVEV (reference sequence). The length of the CDR3 is 15 residues. V shed 4 bases, J shed 3 bases, and the junction held 5 bases outside the gene matches. These data belong to a study of metastatic and nonmetastatic thyroid tumors. TCRdb re-called the PCR reads through MiXCR. The sample has 15,000 or so clones; roughly a third are singletons. Patients underwent thyroid surgery, and none had received any treatment before it. This clonotype was sampled from a female donor with papillary thyroid cancer or a benign thyroid nodule (not recorded which). Some clones in this sample may be carry-over from other donors' samples. Sequencing input: tumor tissue. V is TRBV27 and J is TRBJ2-7; 11 bases align to TRBD1. CDR3 DNA sequence: TGTGCCAGCAGTTCTTCCGGGACAGGGGGCTACGAGCAGTACTTC. Its protein product is CASSSSGTGGYEQYF.